The clone carrying this T cell receptor (beta chain) was observed at least ten times. The sample is drawn from a study of CD8 T cells in ankylosing spondylitis. Using quantitative 5'-RACE with molecular barcodes, the authors made TCR beta libraries. MiXCR, applied by TCRdb to the 5' RACE reads, yields one record per CDR3 protein. The sample lists 200,000 to 300,000 distinct CDR3 sequences, 8% to 10% occurring once. Germline V gene lookup returns CDR1 DFQATT and CDR2 SNEGSKA (reference sequence). This CDR3 has 18 residues. Trimming pared 5 bases from V and 6 bases from J, leaving 31 bases between. This receptor was identified in a female donor with ankylosing spondylitis or in good health (not recorded which). The chain links TRBV20-1 to TRBJ2-5; D possibly uses TRBD1 or TRBD2 (7 bases each). Sequences were obtained from blood, either unsorted or a sorted T cell fraction (not recorded which). The CDR3 sequence: CSALTVGGGRGGSKTQYF. CDR3 sequence (DNA): TGCAGTGCTCTAACCGTCGGAGGGGGCAGGGGGGGCTCGAAGACCCAGTACTTC.